This record concerns one T cell receptor beta chain sequence. The data derive from a study of blood T cell repertoires in COVID-19. Study processing details: Nucleated cell number was recorded as an estimate derived from reference gene primer amplification. Using immunoSEQ multiplex PCR, the repertoire was profiled, and TCRdb retains in-frame clones only, with some absent. The V and J calls and the clone size are those of that table, but D and trimming were determined from the DNA. The data contain just over 300,000 clones, just over 85% of them seen just once; the ten biggest clones take up approximately 4.1%. The sequence was collected from a man in his thirties or forties who had recovered from COVID-19. The source material was PBMCs or T cells enriched from blood (not recorded which).

CDR3 coding DNA: TGTGCCGGAGCTTTTACTAGCGGCTCGGGTGAGCAGTTCTTC. Amino acids: CAGAFTSGSGEQFF. The chain joins TRBV11-3 to TRBJ2-1; 8 positions agree with TRBD2. There are 14 residues in the CDR3. From germline, CDR1 is SGHNT and CDR2 YENEEA. V gave up 11 bases and J gave up 9 bases; unmatched junction bases: 15.